Below, 10 T cell receptor beta chains from the same sample are listed, as sequenced in a study of T cell repertoires in cytomegalovirus infection. TCRdb processed the reads anew with MiXCR; each CDR3 protein has one entry. Here the sample spans 450,000 to 600,000 distinct CDR3 sequences, around 10% being singletons. Material for sequencing was PBMCs. These receptors were obtained from a human donor in good health (CMV status not recorded). Some clones in this sample may be carry-over from other donors' samples.

This clonotype has ten or more counts. This chain links TRBV7-2 with TRBJ2-1; perhaps D is TRBD1 or TRBD2 (7 bases each). Between the trimmed V and J ends, which lost 4 bases and 4 bases, there was a span of 17 bases. The CDR3 length is 16 residues. Germline loops: CDR1 SGHTA, CDR2 FQGNSA. The CDR3 here is CASSSQGGAVYNEQFF. For the CDR3, the DNA is TGTGCCAGCAGCTCCCAGGGGGGGGCAGTTTACAATGAGCAGTTCTTC.

This clonotype was counted many times. The gene calls are TRBV11-2 and TRBJ2-1; TRBD2 matches 7 bases. Looked up from germline, CDR1 is SGHAT and CDR2 is FQNNGV. Trimming at V came to 0 bases and at J to 4 bases, leaving 12 bases not matched to a gene. This CDR3 is 18 amino acids long. The CDR3 is CASSLDRNLAETYNEQFF. The CDR3 nucleotides read TGTGCCAGCAGCTTAGATCGGAATCTAGCGGAGACGTACAATGAGCAGTTCTTC.

This chain links TRBV30 with TRBJ1-1; D is unclear. This CDR3 is 12 amino acids long. Between the trimmed V and J ends, which lost 4 bases and 10 bases, there was a span of 16 bases. Germline CDR1 is GTSNPN and CDR2 is SVGIG (reference sequence). The DNA of the CDR3 is TGTGCCTGGACCAAAGGGTCAGGAGGAGCTTTCTTT. It specifies CAWTKGSGGAFF.

J is TRBJ2-3 and V is TRBV2; no clear D. The CDR3 consists of 11 residues. In germline, CDR1 is SNHLY, CDR2 FYNNEI. Trimming stripped 6 bases from V and 5 bases from J, with 6 bases between. The CDR3 nucleotides are TGTGCCAGCAGCACAGTAGATACGCAGTATTTT. Its protein is CASSTVDTQYF.

In this sample, this clonotype turned up a few times. The CDR3 is CASSLFSGGYGYTF. Written as DNA, the CDR3 is TGCGCCAGCAGCTTGTTTAGTGGTGGCTATGGCTACACCTTC. This sequence joins TRBV5-1 and TRBJ1-2; unclear D gene. CDR1 is SGHRS, CDR2 YFSETQ, per germline. The V gene lost 1 base and the J gene lost 4 bases, with 11 bases spanning the gap. This CDR3 contains 14 residues.

This rearrangement joins TRBV12-3 or TRBV12-4 to TRBJ1-2, with TRBD1 as a possible D gene (5 bases). CDR3 length: 14 amino acids. V was pared by 6 bases and J by 8 bases, with 19 bases between. CDR3 DNA sequence: TGTGCCAGCAGGACGATTAGGGGTCTGGGGGGCTACACCTTC. Translating it yields CASRTIRGLGGYTF.

This clonotype was seen ten or more times. V is TRBV28 and J is TRBJ2-1; TRBD2 aligns across 7 bases. V gave up 0 bases and J gave up 1 base; unmatched junction bases: 3. From germline, CDR1 is MDHEN and CDR2 SYDVKM. The CDR3 loop spans 16 amino acids. The CDR3 sequence: CASSLWASGSYNEQFF. The CDR3 coding sequence is TGTGCCAGCAGTTTATGGGCTAGCGGTTCCTACAATGAGCAGTTCTTC.

This clonotype was seen repeatedly, ten times or more. One junction end does not reproduce the germline sequence, and a read error may be involved. CDR3 bases: TGTGCCAGCAGCTTAGATAGTATATTC. It codes for CASSLDSIF. The chain employs TRBV7-9 and TRBJ2-1; D uncertain. The CDR3 spans 9 residues. CDR1 is SEHNR and CDR2 is FQNEAQ in the germline V gene (reference sequence).

This clonotype was seen at least ten times. The chain uses TRBV7-3 and TRBJ2-2, with no clear D. Germline lookup yields CDR1 SGHTA and CDR2 FQGTGA. The CDR3 sequence is 14 residues long. Trimming shortened V by 0 bases and J by 6 bases, and 8 bases separated the two germline ends. CDR3: CASSLTLGPGELFF. In DNA form, the CDR3 reads TGTGCCAGCAGCTTAACGTTGGGTCCCGGGGAGCTGTTTTTT.

CDR3 loop: CAWSAGFTDTQYF. The CDR3 DNA sequence: TGTGCCTGGAGTGCGGGATTCACAGATACGCAGTATTTT. V is TRBV30 and J is TRBJ2-3; possibly TRBD2 for D (5 bases). The CDR3 contains 13 residues. The germline V gene encodes CDR1 GTSNPN and CDR2 SVGIG (reference sequence). Trimming pared 1 base from V and 2 bases from J, leaving 7 bases between.